Below are 17 T cell receptor beta chains sequenced from a single sample in a study of shared clonotypes between healthy human individuals. Produced via immunoSEQ multiplex PCR; TCRdb's table is partial and in-frame only. Of millions of clones in the sample, 85% to 95% were seen once. Source material: naive CD4+ T cells sorted from blood. Noted subset: CD45RA+ positively selected. Receptors were obtained from a man in his late teens or twenties in good health.

This clone was found many times. The same CDR3 is also encoded by other DNA sequences in this sample. The J gene is TRBJ2-3, the V gene TRBV9; D is unclear. Looked up from germline, CDR1 is SGDLS and CDR2 is YYNGEE. Trimming pared 0 bases from V and 1 base from J, leaving 3 bases between. The CDR3 sequence is 13 residues long. This CDR3 is CASSVGGTDTQYF. Here the CDR3 DNA reads TGTGCCAGCAGCGTAGGGGGCACAGATACGCAGTATTTT. Using reference TRBV9 and TRBJ2-3 for the parts outside the CDR3, the full variable domain is DSGVTQTPKHLITATGQRVTLRCSPRSGDLSVYWYQQSLDQGLQFLIQYYNGEERAKGNILERFSAQQFPDLHSELNLSSLELGDSALYFCASSVGGTDTQYFGPGTRLTVL.

The chain is built from TRBV2 and TRBJ1-4, with 7 bases fitting TRBD1. Germline trimming cut 6 bases from V and 4 bases from J; bases unmatched to any gene: 8. Germline loops: CDR1 SNHLY, CDR2 FYNNEI. This CDR3 is built from 15 residues. CDR3 DNA: TGTGCCAGCAGGTCACCCGGGACAGATAATGAAAAACTGTTTTTT. Amino acids: CASRSPGTDNEKLFF.

The genes are TRBV5-5 and TRBJ1-5; perhaps TRBD1 as D (6 bases). The length of the CDR3 is 15 residues. V was trimmed by 6 bases and J by 4 bases, leaving 17 bases between them. Germline CDR1 SGHKS, CDR2 YYEKEE (reference sequence). CDR3 nucleotide sequence: TGTGCCAGCACCTTCAGGTGGGGGGCGAATCAGCCCCAGCATTTT. Protein: CASTFRWGANQPQHF.

This chain joins TRBV28 and TRBJ1-6; unclear D gene. The CDR3 runs 12 residues. V was clipped by 5 bases and J by 7 bases, with 6 bases between them. CDR1 is MDHEN, CDR2 SYDVKM, per germline. The CDR3 DNA follows: TGTGCCAGCAGTACGGTGAATTCACCCCTCCACTTT. Amino acids: CASSTVNSPLHF. The whole variable domain, filled in from reference TRBV28 and TRBJ1-6, reads DVKVTQSSRYLVKRTGEKVFLECVQDMDHENMFWYRQDPGLGLRLIYFSYDVKMKEKGDIPEGYSVSREKKERFSLILESASTNQTSMYLCASSTVNSPLHFGNGTRLTVT.

The gene calls are TRBV6-5 and TRBJ1-2; D is possibly TRBD1 (6 bases). The CDR3 sequence is 14 residues long. CDR1 and CDR2 (germline): MNHEY, SVGAGI. V lost 6 bases, J lost 4 bases, and 15 bases lay in between. The CDR3 sequence: CASSQYRASYGYTF. The DNA of the CDR3 is TGTGCCAGCAGCCAATACAGGGCGAGCTATGGCTACACCTTC.

The rearrangement uses TRBV5-4 and TRBJ1-2; 7 nucleotides match TRBD1. The CDR3 spans 17 residues. In germline, CDR1 is SGHNT, CDR2 YYREEE (reference sequence). The J segment lost 4 bases and the V segment lost 5 bases, leaving 17 bases of the junction unmatched. The CDR3 nucleotides are TGTGCCAGCAGACGGCGACAGGGTCTCGACCTTACCTATGGCTACACCTTC. Encoded protein: CASRRRQGLDLTYGYTF.

The table lists this clone with a count of one. The chain uses TRBV7-2 and TRBJ2-7; possible D gene TRBD2, 5 bases. CDR1 and CDR2 from the germline V gene are SGHTA and FQGNSA. The V end lost 5 bases, the J end lost 0 bases, and 14 bases lay between the germline ends. The CDR3 is 15 amino acids. The CDR3 region is CASSPLGRSSYEQYF. The CDR3 region has the DNA TGTGCCAGCAGCCCCCTAGGGAGAAGCTCCTACGAGCAGTACTTC.

The chain links TRBV9 to TRBJ2-3, with D hard to call. V shed 0 bases and J shed 3 bases, with 17 bases lying between them. The CDR3 spans 17 residues. Germline V lookup: CDR1 SGDLS, CDR2 YYNGEE. CDR3 residues: CASSVANGLAFTDTQYF. The DNA of the CDR3 is TGTGCCAGCAGCGTAGCTAACGGGTTGGCTTTTACAGATACGCAGTATTTT.

The V gene is TRBV30, the J gene TRBJ1-4; D is undetermined. This CDR3 region has 15 residues. The V end lost 0 bases, the J end lost 5 bases, and 13 bases lay between the germline ends. Germline assignment: CDR1 GTSNPN and CDR2 SVGIG (reference sequence). In DNA, the CDR3 is TGTGCCTGGAGTGTCCCCACGTGGGCAAATGAAAAACTGTTTTTT. Amino acid sequence: CAWSVPTWANEKLFF.

There are a few counts of this clone. DNA for the CDR3: TGCGCCAGCAGCCAAGCTCGGACTAGAGGCCCGCTCGAGACCCAGTACTTC. Its translation: CASSQARTRGPLETQYF. V usage is TRBV4-1 and J usage is TRBJ2-5; 7 bases agree with TRBD2. The CDR3 runs 17 residues. Germline V gene sequence: CDR1 MGHRA, CDR2 YSYEKL. The junction had 13 bases not matched to a gene; V was cut back by 1 base and J by 5 bases.

The rearrangement links TRBV6-5 to TRBJ2-7, with 7 bases lining up with TRBD1. The V and J ends lost 0 bases and 5 bases, in that order; junction bases with no gene match: 1. Germline CDR1 reads MNHEY; CDR2 reads SVGAGI. This CDR3 contains 13 residues. The CDR3 spells CASSYSQGNEQYF. CDR3 nucleotide sequence: TGTGCCAGCAGTTACTCACAGGGGAACGAGCAGTACTTC.

V gene TRBV11-2 combines with J gene TRBJ1-4; D unclear. Germline values: CDR1 SGHAT, CDR2 FQNNGV. This CDR3 spans 18 amino acids. The V end lost 5 bases, the J end lost 0 bases, and 19 bases lay between the germline ends. For the CDR3, the DNA is TGTGCCAGCAGCCCAGTCCCCCAAAACCTAGCAACTAATGAAAAACTGTTTTTT. This translates into CASSPVPQNLATNEKLFF.

In DNA form, the CDR3 reads TGTGCCAGCTCACCCAATCGACAGGGAAGGGACGACTACACCTTC. Its translation is CASSPNRQGRDDYTF. The V gene is TRBV18, the J gene TRBJ1-2; the match to TRBD1 covers 7 bases. The CDR3 totals 15 residues. V lost 3 bases and J lost 10; bases outside the gene matches: 14. CDR1 and CDR2 (germline): KGHSH, LQKENI.

This sequence joins TRBV5-1 and TRBJ2-5; 13 bases are shared with TRBD2. The CDR3 is 14 residues long. CDR1 SGHRS and CDR2 YFSETQ come from the germline V gene. Trimming took 5 bases from V and 3 from J; bases not matched to a gene: 1. CDR3 residues: CASRGTSGKETQYF. CDR3 in DNA: TGCGCCAGCAGGGGGACTAGCGGGAAAGAGACCCAGTACTTC.

The chain couples TRBV6-5 to TRBJ1-2, with D hard to call. CDR1 MNHEY and CDR2 SVGAGI come from the germline V gene. The CDR3 spans 13 residues. Trimming pared 10 bases from V and 2 bases from J, leaving 14 bases between. For the CDR3, the DNA is TGTGCCATCACACTAGGGTCCAACTATGGCTACACCTTC. This sequence encodes CAITLGSNYGYTF.

The chain combines TRBV6-1 with TRBJ1-5; D possibly corresponds to TRBD1 (5 bases). V dropped 4 bases and J dropped 1 base, with 14 bases sitting between them. In germline, CDR1 is MNHNS, CDR2 SASEGT. The CDR3 totals 16 residues. The CDR3 spells CASSGLSGGSNQPQHF. The CDR3 DNA reads as TGTGCCAGCAGTGGCTTGTCTGGGGGAAGCAATCAGCCCCAGCATTTT.

The chain employs TRBV30 and TRBJ2-2; 7 bases fit TRBD1. Looked up from germline, CDR1 is GTSNPN and CDR2 is SVGIG (reference sequence). With 3 bases clipped from V and 3 bases from J, the junction kept 4 bases outside the gene matches. The CDR3 extends over 14 amino acids. CDR3 nucleotide sequence: TGTGCCTGGAGCGGTCAGGGGGACACCGGGGAGCTGTTTTTT. Translated: CAWSGQGDTGELFF.